Described below is a single T cell receptor beta chain sequence and its context. The source of the sample is a study of blood T cell repertoires in COVID-19. Study in general: Spain, Italy and the United States supplied samples that represented acute and convalescent COVID-19. T cells, B-cell-depleted T cells, or PBMCs supplied cDNA or gDNA.

Data came from immunoSEQ multiplex PCR; TCRdb stores just in-frame clones and leaves some out. The table lists just over 150,000 clones, 85% to 95% of them singletons. Germline lookup yields CDR1 SEHNR and CDR2 FQNEAQ (reference sequence). V dropped 5 bases and J dropped 2; count of bases not matched to a gene: 10. The CDR3 is 16 amino acids. The origin of this receptor is a woman between 45 and 60 years old with acute or convalescent COVID-19. The chain combines TRBV7-9 with TRBJ2-3; 7 nucleotides match TRBD1. Sequencing was performed on peripheral blood. CDR3 amino acids: CASSRQGAPHTDTQYF. DNA of the CDR3: TGTGCCAGCAGCCGACAGGGTGCCCCCCACACAGATACGCAGTATTTT.